Shown below are 26 T cell receptor beta chains from a single sample sequenced in a study of blood T cell repertoires in COVID-19. The table came from immunoSEQ multiplex PCR; TCRdb's copy has only in-frame clones and leaves some out. The table includes under 350,000 clones, under 90% detected once. Material: peripheral blood. The receptors were gathered from a man aged 50 to 60 with acute or convalescent COVID-19.

The chain uses TRBV7-6 and TRBJ1-4; 10 bases agree with TRBD1. This CDR3 region has 17 residues. CDR1 is SGHVS, CDR2 FNYEAQ, per germline. The J segment lost 5 bases and the V segment lost 5 bases, leaving 11 bases of the junction unmatched. The CDR3 nucleotides read TGTGCCAGCAGCCCAGAAGCCCAGGGACAGGGGAATGAAAAACTGTTTTTT. The encoded protein is CASSPEAQGQGNEKLFF.

The chain carries TRBV11-2 and TRBJ1-1; no reliable D call. The germline gives CDR1 SGHAT, CDR2 FQNNGV. The CDR3 sequence is 16 residues long. Trimming took off 2 bases at V and 4 bases at J, with 17 bases between the two ends. CDR3: CASSLLPLGVGTEAFF. CDR3 nucleotide sequence: TGTGCCAGCAGCTTACTCCCCCTCGGGGTTGGCACTGAAGCTTTCTTT.

This sequence joins TRBV6-5 and TRBJ2-2, with 9 bases matching TRBD2. The CDR3 is 14 residues long. Germline-derived CDR1 and CDR2 are MNHEY and SVGAGI. The V and J ends lost 6 bases and 6 bases, in that order; junction bases with no gene match: 5. CDR3 DNA: TGTGCCAGCAGGGGAAGCGGGGGGTCCGGGGAGCTGTTTTTT. As protein: CASRGSGGSGELFF.

The chain couples TRBV19 to TRBJ1-2; TRBD1 might be the D (5 bases). The CDR3 consists of 15 residues. The germline V gene encodes CDR1 LNHDA and CDR2 SQIVND (reference sequence). V was shortened by 8 bases and J by 8 bases, with 24 bases between the two germline ends. CDR3 DNA: TGTGCCAGTGGGGCCCTCGGCAGCTTAGGTGCGGGCTACACCTTC. This gives the protein CASGALGSLGAGYTF. The full variable domain, in which reference TRBV19 and TRBJ1-2 provide the parts outside the CDR3, is DGGITQSPKYLFRKEGQNVTLSCEQNLNHDAMYWYRQDPGQGLRLIYYSQIVNDFQKGDIAEGYSVSREKKESFPLTVTSAQKNPTAFYLCASGALGSLGAGYTFGSGTRLTVV.

The chain combines TRBV7-9 with TRBJ1-6; D not certain. The V gene lost 5 bases and the J gene lost 10 bases, with 9 bases spanning the gap. The length of the CDR3 is 12 residues. Germline V gene sequence: CDR1 SEHNR, CDR2 FQNEAQ (reference sequence). CDR3 sequence: CASSAPVSPLHF. The CDR3 region has the DNA TGTGCCAGCAGCGCCCCGGTGTCACCCCTCCACTTT.

V and J are TRBV10-3 and TRBJ2-3, with D unclear. The CDR3 loop spans 14 amino acids. The germline V gene encodes CDR1 ENHRY and CDR2 SYGVKD. V lost 7 bases and J 0 bases, leaving 11 bases between the germline ends. CDR3 in DNA: TGTGCCATCACCAACGGCGGAAGCACAGATACGCAGTATTTT. It codes for CAITNGGSTDTQYF.

The chain combines TRBV25-1 with TRBJ1-4, with 7 bases identical to TRBD1. The CDR3 runs to 16 residues. CDR1 is MGHDK and CDR2 is SYGVNS in the germline V gene. V shed 2 bases and J 5 bases; nucleotides not matched to a gene: 8. Here the CDR3 reads CASSEPPRGRNEKLFF. CDR3 nucleotides: TGTGCCAGCAGTGAACCCCCGAGGGGGCGGAATGAAAAACTGTTTTTT.

The rearrangement joins TRBV27 to TRBJ1-1; possible D gene TRBD1, 6 bases. CDR1 and CDR2 (germline): MNHEY, SMNVEV (reference sequence). Trimming pared 4 bases from V and 6 bases from J, leaving 18 bases between. The CDR3 length is 15 residues. The CDR3 spells CASSWQQGRAAEAFF. The DNA of the CDR3 is TGTGCCAGCAGTTGGCAACAGGGACGGGCGGCTGAAGCTTTCTTT.

In this sample, this clone turned up once. This chain connects TRBV6-5 to TRBJ1-5, with D possibly TRBD1 on 5 matching bases. This CDR3 region has 13 residues. V lost 7 bases to trimming and J lost 2 bases, with 9 bases between them. Per the germline V gene, CDR1 is MNHEY and CDR2 is SVGAGI. The CDR3 bases are TGTGCCAGCAACCGACAGCGCAATCAGCCCCAGCATTTT. Protein sequence: CASNRQRNQPQHF.

The V gene is TRBV7-9, the J gene TRBJ2-7, with a possible D match to TRBD1 (6 bases). Between the trimmed V and J ends, which lost 4 bases and 5 bases, there was a span of 12 bases. Germline CDR1 and CDR2: SEHNR and FQNEAQ (reference sequence). The CDR3 contains 13 residues. CDR3 residues: CASSSQGSHEQYF. In DNA, the CDR3 is TGTGCCAGCAGCTCACAGGGTTCGCACGAGCAGTACTTC.

This chain links TRBV27 with TRBJ1-5, with 7 bases identical to TRBD1. Germline-derived CDR1 and CDR2 are MNHEY and SMNVEV (reference sequence). The CDR3 covers 15 residues. The ends lost 5 bases at V and 3 bases at J; junction bases unmatched: 7. In nucleotides, the CDR3 is TGTGCCAGCAGTGAATTAGGACAGGACAATCAGCCCCAGCATTTT. The encoded protein is CASSELGQDNQPQHF.

Here the CDR3 reads CASSQEVTDGYTF. The CDR3 coding sequence is TGTGCCAGCAGCCAAGAGGTTACGGATGGCTACACCTTC. The chain is built from TRBV4-2 and TRBJ1-2; D gene uncertain. In germline, CDR1 is LGHNA, CDR2 YNFKEQ. Trimming took 0 bases from V and 6 from J, leaving 8 bases between them. The CDR3 totals 13 residues.

The gene calls are TRBV19 and TRBJ2-2, with TRBD2 identical over 7 bases. This CDR3 has 13 amino acids. Germline lookup yields CDR1 LNHDA and CDR2 SQIVND (reference sequence). V dropped 10 bases and J dropped 5; count of bases not matched to a gene: 7. The DNA for the CDR3 is TGTGCCACAACGCGGGGGAGAACCGGGGAGCTGTTTTTT. Protein: CATTRGRTGELFF.

J is TRBJ1-1 and V is TRBV3-1 (or the pseudogene TRBV3-2), with unresolved D. The V end was cut by 10 bases, the J end by 0 bases, with 9 bases between. Germline values: CDR1 LGHDT, CDR2 YNNKEL (reference sequence). This CDR3 contains 12 residues. In DNA, the CDR3 is TGTGCCACCACTTCCTTGAACACTGAAGCTTTCTTT. It encodes CATTSLNTEAFF.

The chain employs TRBV5-1 and TRBJ2-5; unclear D gene. The CDR3 is made up of 13 amino acids. V was shortened by 5 bases and J by 5 bases, with 13 bases between the two germline ends. Per germline, CDR1 SGHRS and CDR2 YFSETQ. The CDR3 nucleotides read TGCGCCAGCAGTCCGGTCTTAGATGAGACCCAGTACTTC. Translating gives CASSPVLDETQYF.

The V and J genes are TRBV21-1 and TRBJ2-7; the D call in the table, TRBD1, was not verified against the DNA. TRBV21-1 is flagged as a pseudogene. This CDR3 comprises 12 residues. CDR3 DNA sequence: TGTGCCAGCACCTTGCAGGGGTACGAGCAGTACTTC. Translated: CASTLQGYEQYF.

This chain joins TRBV9 and TRBJ2-5; 7 nucleotides match TRBD2. Losses at the gene ends were 0 bases for V and 3 bases for J; bases not matched to a gene: 5. This CDR3 comprises 15 residues. Germline V gene sequence: CDR1 SGDLS, CDR2 YYNGEE. The CDR3 here is CASSVGVGTKETQYF. As DNA, the CDR3 is TGTGCCAGCAGCGTAGGGGTAGGGACTAAAGAGACCCAGTACTTC. Based on the CDR3 plus reference TRBV9 and TRBJ2-5, the full variable domain is DSGVTQTPKHLITATGQRVTLRCSPRSGDLSVYWYQQSLDQGLQFLIQYYNGEERAKGNILERFSAQQFPDLHSELNLSSLELGDSALYFCASSVGVGTKETQYFGPGTRLLVL.

J is TRBJ2-1 and V is TRBV25-1, with TRBD1 matching over 7 bases. The CDR3 extends over 15 amino acids. Germline V gives CDR1 MGHDK, CDR2 SYGVNS. Unmatched junction bases numbered 7, after V lost 5 bases and J lost 3 bases. This CDR3 is CASSLRDSHYNEQFF. CDR3 DNA sequence: TGTGCCAGCAGTTTAAGGGACAGCCACTACAATGAGCAGTTCTTC.

The V gene is TRBV3-1 (or the pseudogene TRBV3-2), the J gene TRBJ2-7; 11 bases map to TRBD2. Germline CDR1 is LGHDT and CDR2 is YNNKEL (reference sequence). The CDR3 totals 14 residues. With 6 bases clipped from V and 5 bases from J, the junction kept 6 bases outside the gene matches. The CDR3 nucleotides are TGTGCCAGCAGTCTTAGCGGGGGGGCCCACGAGCAGTACTTC. Its translation: CASSLSGGAHEQYF.

J is TRBJ2-2 and V is TRBV29-1; 7 bases match TRBD2. The CDR3 covers 15 residues. Germline V CDR1 and CDR2: SQVTM, ANQGSEA. The J segment lost 1 base and the V segment lost 1 base, leaving 3 bases of the junction unmatched. In DNA form, the CDR3 reads TGCAGCGTTGAAGGGCCTAGCGGGAACACCGGGGAGCTGTTTTTT. Protein product: CSVEGPSGNTGELFF.

The chain links TRBV18 to TRBJ2-3; 12 positions match TRBD1. The germline CDR1 and CDR2 sequences are KGHSH and LQKENI. This CDR3 contains 16 residues. V shed 3 bases, J shed 6 bases, and the junction held 7 bases outside the gene matches. CDR3 sequence: CASSPRMGQGADTQYF. CDR3 bases: TGTGCCAGCTCACCCCGGATGGGACAGGGGGCGGATACGCAGTATTTT.

This rearrangement joins TRBV19 to TRBJ2-1; D is possibly TRBD1 (6 bases). Looked up from germline, CDR1 is LNHDA and CDR2 is SQIVND (reference sequence). This CDR3 comprises 16 residues. Trimming removed 5 bases at V and 2 bases at J, with 16 bases between. The chain's CDR3 is CASSPQGPRTYNEQFF. The CDR3 DNA reads as TGTGCCAGTAGTCCCCAGGGGCCGCGGACCTACAATGAGCAGTTCTTC.

In this sample, this clone turned up once. J is TRBJ2-2 and V is TRBV29-1; 10 bases match TRBD1. Germline V gene data show CDR1 as SQVTM and CDR2 as ANQGSEA. The J segment lost 6 bases and the V segment lost 7 bases, leaving 11 bases of the junction unmatched. This CDR3 has 15 residues. This chain's CDR3 is CSAFTGTGVAGELFF. The CDR3 DNA follows: TGCAGCGCCTTCACCGGGACAGGGGTCGCCGGGGAGCTGTTTTTT.

V and J are TRBV19 and TRBJ2-5, with D possibly matching TRBD2 (5 bases). Germline V gives CDR1 LNHDA, CDR2 SQIVND (reference sequence). Trimming removed 4 bases at V and 4 bases at J, with 7 bases between. CDR3 size: 12 residues. The CDR3 region has the DNA TGTGCCAGTAGTAGGGCGGGAGAGACCCAGTACTTC. This codes for CASSRAGETQYF.

CDR3 protein: CASSRGLAGAVWETQYF. In DNA, the CDR3 is TGTGCCAGCAGCCGAGGACTAGCGGGGGCTGTCTGGGAGACCCAGTACTTC. V gene TRBV3-1 (or the pseudogene TRBV3-2) combines with J gene TRBJ2-5, with 13 bases that match TRBD2. The germline V gene has CDR1 LGHDT and CDR2 YNNKEL (reference sequence). This CDR3 is 17 amino acids long. J gave up 5 bases and V 4 bases, and 10 bases lay outside the gene matches.

V usage is TRBV15 and J usage is TRBJ2-1; TRBD2 agrees at 9 bases. Germline V CDR1 and CDR2: LNHNV, YYDKDF (reference sequence). The trim removed 2 bases at V and 8 bases at J, leaving 7 bases unmatched. The CDR3 is made up of 15 amino acids. The CDR3 is CATSRTGTSLHEQFF. For the CDR3, the DNA is TGTGCCACCAGCAGAACCGGGACTAGCCTCCATGAGCAGTTCTTC.